This is a list of T cell receptor beta chains from one sample in a study of blood T cell repertoires in COVID-19. Generated by immunoSEQ multiplex PCR, the TCRdb table keeps only in-frame clones and is missing some. The table has 55,000 to 75,000 clones, roughly 80% seen once; the top ten hold 15% to 20%. The sequenced sample was peripheral blood. The receptor set was obtained from a man between 65 and 85 years old who had recovered from COVID-19. Each CDR3 is given with its conserved first and last residue. The D gene is left open where the match is weak. Clone size appears in some rows only: once, few, many, or a class for an expanded clone.

TRBV27,NA,TRBD2,TRBJ2-3,TGTGCCAGCAGTTTATCTCTAGCGGGGGGCCCATACACAGATACGCAGTATTTT,CASSLSLAGGPYTDTQYF
TRBV7-9,NA,NA,TRBJ2-3,TGTGCCAGCACCAAAAGACTAGAGGGAAGTACGCAGTATTTT,CASTKRLEGSTQYF
TRBV6-1,few,NA,TRBJ1-6,TGTGCCAGCAGTGAAGAGCATAATTCACCCCTCCACTTT,CASSEEHNSPLHF
TRBV28,NA,TRBD1,TRBJ1-1,TGTGCCACAAGAACCCAGGGACAGGGGAAACCTGAAGCTTTCTTT,CATRTQGQGKPEAFF
TRBV7-9,once,NA,TRBJ2-7,TGTGCCAGCAGCTCGAGGACAGTCGGCTACGAGCAGTACTTC,CASSSRTVGYEQYF
TRBV6-4,NA,NA,TRBJ1-2,TGTGCCAGCAGCCCCGGAGGGGCGGGCGGCTACACCTTC,CASSPGGAGGYTF
TRBV6-5,NA,NA,TRBJ1-4,TGTGCCAGCAATGGACAAAGGGCAACTAATGAAAAACTGTTTTTT,CASNGQRATNEKLFF
TRBV5-6,NA,NA,TRBJ1-3,TGTGCCAGCAGCTTGGCTGCGGGCCCGACTGGAAACACCATATATTTT,CASSLAAGPTGNTIYF
TRBV3-1/TRBV3-2,NA,NA,TRBJ2-7,TGTGCCAGCAGCCAGGGACTTTTTCTTGAGCAGTACTTC,CASSQGLFLEQYF
TRBV5-1,NA,NA,TRBJ1-2,TGCGCCAGCAGCTTGGGACAGGACATCTATGGCTACACCTTC,CASSLGQDIYGYTF
TRBV6-5,NA,TRBD2,TRBJ2-7,TGTGCCAGCAGTAAAAGCGGGATGGTTAACGAGCAGTACTTC,CASSKSGMVNEQYF
TRBV5-6,few,TRBD2,TRBJ2-7,TGTGCCAGCAGCCCCGGCGGGAGACACTACGAGCAGTACTTC,CASSPGGRHYEQYF
TRBV7-2,NA,TRBD1,TRBJ1-5,TGTGCCAGCAGCTCCGGACAGGCCCCGAGCAATCAGCCCCAGCATTTT,CASSSGQAPSNQPQHF
TRBV2,NA,TRBD2,TRBJ2-5,TGTGCCAGCAGTGAAAGAGCGGGAGGCGGAGAGACCCAGTACTTC,CASSERAGGGETQYF
TRBV19,NA,NA,TRBJ1-1,TGTGCCAGTAGTATAACGCGGGGCGCTTTCTTT,CASSITRGAFF
TRBV12-3/TRBV12-4,NA,NA,TRBJ2-7,TGTGCCGCCGGGTCGGGGGTTCACGAGCAGTACTTC,CAAGSGVHEQYF
TRBV19,NA,TRBD1,TRBJ1-1,TGTGCCAGTAGCTCACCCCATGGGACAGAGAACACTGAAGCTTTCTTT,CASSSPHGTENTEAFF
TRBV19,NA,TRBD1,TRBJ2-5,TGTGCCAGTAGTAACCTCGGACAGGTCAAAGAGACCCAGTACTTC,CASSNLGQVKETQYF
TRBV5-1,NA,TRBD1,TRBJ2-5,TGCGCCAGCAGCTTGGGGGACAGGGGGATCGCGCCCCAAGAGACCCAGTACTTC,CASSLGDRGIAPQETQYF
TRBV6-5,NA,TRBD1,TRBJ2-7,TGTGCCAGCAACCGGGACAGGGACTACGAGCAGTACTTC,CASNRDRDYEQYF
TRBV6-6,NA,TRBD1,TRBJ1-2,TGTGCCAGCAGCCGAACAGGGGGGTTTGGCTACACCTTC,CASSRTGGFGYTF
TRBV6-2/TRBV6-3,NA,NA,TRBJ1-1,TGTGCCAGCAGTTTTAGCGGTGTCCGAAATGAAGCTTTCTTT,CASSFSGVRNEAFF
TRBV10-3,NA,NA,TRBJ2-1,TGTGCCATCAGTGATGGGACATACAATGAGCAGTTCTTC,CAISDGTYNEQFF
TRBV4-3,NA,NA,TRBJ1-2,TGCGCCAGCAGCCAAGTTCCACAGGGCAACTATGGCTACACCTTC,CASSQVPQGNYGYTF
TRBV7-2,few,NA,TRBJ1-4,TGTGCCAGCAGCCTCCCGAGCGGAGGGAGTGAAAAACTGTTTTTT,CASSLPSGGSEKLFF
TRBV28,once,TRBD1,TRBJ1-1,TGTGCCAGCAGGAATAACAGGGGGCCCGAAGCTTTCTTT,CASRNNRGPEAFF
TRBV5-8,NA,NA,TRBJ1-5,TGTGCCAGCATCCGGAGGGTGGGTCAGCCCCAGCATTTT,CASIRRVGQPQHF
TRBV27,NA,TRBD1,TRBJ2-2,TGTGCCAGCAGTCGACAGGGTACAACCGGGGAGCTGTTTTTT,CASSRQGTTGELFF
TRBV7-9,NA,NA,TRBJ2-1,TGTGCCAGCAGCCCGAACTATGAGCAGTTCTTC,CASSPNYEQFF
TRBV2,NA,NA,TRBJ2-1,TGTGCCAGCAGCCAGGCCTTTACCTACAATGAGCAGTTCTTC,CASSQAFTYNEQFF
TRBV2,NA,NA,TRBJ1-6,TGTGCCAGCGGGCCCGACTATAACTATAATTCACCCCTCCACTTT,CASGPDYNYNSPLHF
TRBV30,NA,NA,TRBJ1-2,TGTGCCTGGAGTGCGAAAGATGGGCAGGGTGACCGGGGCTACACCTTC,CAWSAKDGQGDRGYTF
TRBV6-2/TRBV6-3,once,NA,TRBJ1-2,TGTGCCAGCAGCTCGATCGGACTGAGAAACAACTATGGCTACACCTTC,CASSSIGLRNNYGYTF
TRBV3-1/TRBV3-2,once,NA,TRBJ2-7,TGTGCCAGCAGCCAACGGGGGTGTGATCGCGAGCAGTACTTC,CASSQRGCDREQYF
TRBV6-2/TRBV6-3,NA,TRBD1,TRBJ2-7,TGTGCCAGCAGTTCCCTCGCCAGGGGGCTTTACGAGCAGTACTTC,CASSSLARGLYEQYF
TRBV30,NA,NA,TRBJ1-2,TGTGCCTGGAGTGTACCGGGGGTAGGTGGCTACACCTTC,CAWSVPGVGGYTF
TRBV5-6,many,NA,TRBJ1-1,TGTGCCAGCAGCATCGACACGAACACTGAAGCTTTCTTT,CASSIDTNTEAFF
TRBV5-4,NA,TRBD2,TRBJ2-7,TGTGCCAGCAGCCCCGGACTAGCGGGGCCACGCTCCTACGAGCAGTACTTC,CASSPGLAGPRSYEQYF
TRBV7-9,NA,NA,TRBJ2-6,TGTGCCAGCAGCACTACCAACGTCCTGACTTTC,CASSTTNVLTF
TRBV27,NA,NA,TRBJ1-6,TGTGCCAGCAGTTCTCACGCTCTCTACCCTAATTCACCCCTCCACTTT,CASSSHALYPNSPLHF
TRBV2,NA,TRBD1,TRBJ1-3,TGTGCCAGCAGTGCGGGACAGGGAAACACCATATATTTT,CASSAGQGNTIYF
TRBV28,NA,NA,TRBJ1-2,TGTGCCAGCAGCGATCGACAGAGACGGGGCTACACCTTC,CASSDRQRRGYTF
TRBV9,NA,TRBD2,TRBJ2-5,TGTGCCAGCAGCGTCTCCGCGGGGGTGGTGGAGACCCAGTACTTC,CASSVSAGVVETQYF